Following are 15 T cell receptor beta chains from one sample sequenced in a study of blood T cell repertoires in COVID-19. Profiling relied on immunoSEQ multiplex PCR, and the TCRdb table lists in-frame clones only, not all of them. The sample records around 220,000 clones, approximately 79% being singletons. Material for sequencing was peripheral blood. These receptors were obtained from a middle-aged woman with active or convalescent COVID-19.

The chain links TRBV3-1 (or the pseudogene TRBV3-2) to TRBJ1-5; 7 positions agree with TRBD1. Germline assignment: CDR1 LGHDT and CDR2 YNNKEL (reference sequence). J lost 2 bases, V lost 2 bases, and 6 bases had no gene match. CDR3 length equals 16 residues. Written as DNA, the CDR3 is TGTGCCAGCAGCCAAACAGGGGTTCTGGGCAATCAGCCCCAGCATTTT. It codes for CASSQTGVLGNQPQHF.

The sample holds one count of this clone. The chain employs TRBV30 and TRBJ1-6; D unresolved. Germline lookup yields CDR1 GTSNPN and CDR2 SVGIG (reference sequence). Trimming pared 2 bases from V and 6 bases from J, leaving 14 bases between. The CDR3 is made up of 15 amino acids. The chain's CDR3 is CAWSPKATGNSPLHF. In DNA form, the CDR3 reads TGTGCCTGGAGTCCTAAGGCAACGGGTAATTCACCCCTCCACTTT.

The chain joins TRBV7-6 to TRBJ1-6; TRBD1 matches at 9 bases. In germline, CDR1 is SGHVS, CDR2 FNYEAQ. CDR3 length: 20 amino acids. Germline trimming cut 1 base from V and 6 bases from J; bases unmatched to any gene: 16. CDR3 amino acids: CASSLVRSPGQGVSNSPLHF. In DNA, the CDR3 is TGTGCCAGCAGCTTAGTACGGTCGCCGGGACAGGGTGTTAGTAATTCACCCCTCCACTTT. Together with reference TRBV7-6 and TRBJ1-6, the CDR3 gives the full variable domain: GAGVSQSPRYKVTKRGQDVALRCDPISGHVSLYWYRQALGQGPEFLTYFNYEAQQDKSGLPNDRFSAERPEGSISTLTIQRTEQRDSAMYRCASSLVRSPGQGVSNSPLHFGNGTRLTVT.

The chain employs TRBV15 and TRBJ2-3; 7 nucleotides agree with TRBD1. CDR1 is LNHNV, CDR2 YYDKDF, per germline (reference sequence). There are 16 residues in the CDR3. The V and J ends lost 0 bases and 4 bases, in that order; junction bases with no gene match: 7. The CDR3 here is CATSRETGSWPDTQYF. CDR3 DNA: TGTGCCACCAGCAGAGAGACAGGGTCATGGCCAGATACGCAGTATTTT.

The chain recombines TRBV6-5 with TRBJ1-5; the D is unclear. Germline loops: CDR1 MNHEY, CDR2 SVGAGI. V was cut by 3 bases and J by 7 bases, with 10 bases left in between. This CDR3 is 13 amino acids long. The CDR3 nucleotides read TGTGCCAGCAGTTATCGTGTCGCGCAGCCCCAGCATTTT. Translating gives CASSYRVAQPQHF.

This clone was counted between two and nine times. The genes are TRBV27 and TRBJ1-6; the match to TRBD1 covers 8 bases. The V gene end was trimmed by 6 bases and the J gene end by 9 bases; junction bases not matched to a gene: 10. Germline-derived CDR1 and CDR2 are MNHEY and SMNVEV (reference sequence). This CDR3 contains 15 residues. CDR3 residues: CASRMDRANLSPLHF. As DNA, the CDR3 is TGTGCCAGCAGGATGGACAGGGCGAATCTTTCACCCCTCCACTTT.

Only one count was recorded for this clone. In nucleotides, the CDR3 is TGTGCCAGCAGCTTCGGGACTTATCTTACGCAGTATTTT. It encodes CASSFGTYLTQYF. V usage is TRBV12-3 or TRBV12-4 and J usage is TRBJ2-3, with a tentative D call TRBD2 (6 bases). The CDR3 is made up of 13 amino acids. V dropped 6 bases and J dropped 8 bases, with 15 bases sitting between them.

As DNA, the CDR3 is TGTGCCAGCAGTTTGAGTTACCAGCCCCAGCATTTT. This codes for CASSLSYQPQHF. V usage is TRBV12-3 or TRBV12-4 and J usage is TRBJ1-5; D not certain. This CDR3 has 12 amino acids. Trimming took 3 bases from V and 7 from J, leaving 7 bases between them.

The genes are TRBV27 and TRBJ2-5, with D perhaps TRBD2 (5 bases). This CDR3 is built from 14 residues. With 6 bases removed from V and 0 bases from J, the gap between germline ends came to 11 bases. The germline CDR1 and CDR2 sequences are MNHEY and SMNVEV (reference sequence). CDR3 loop: CASSLTGYQETQYF. CDR3 in DNA: TGTGCCAGCAGCCTGACGGGGTACCAAGAGACCCAGTACTTC.

This rearrangement joins TRBV3-1 (or the pseudogene TRBV3-2) to TRBJ1-4; D gene unclear. The V end lost 0 bases, the J end lost 5 bases, and 13 bases lay between the germline ends. Germline assignment: CDR1 LGHDT and CDR2 YNNKEL (reference sequence). This CDR3 spans 16 amino acids. The CDR3 DNA reads as TGTGCCAGCAGCCAAGATGGACTAACAAGGAATGAAAAACTGTTTTTT. Protein product: CASSQDGLTRNEKLFF.

The V and J genes are TRBV28 and TRBJ2-1; D uncertain. With 6 bases removed from V and 4 bases from J, the gap between germline ends came to 4 bases. Germline CDR1 is MDHEN and CDR2 is SYDVKM. The CDR3 is 11 residues long. Here the CDR3 DNA reads TGTGCCAGCAGACAGTACAATGAGCAGTTCTTC. This encodes CASRQYNEQFF.

V is TRBV3-1 (or the pseudogene TRBV3-2) and J is TRBJ2-3, with TRBD2 identical over 11 bases. The V and J ends lost 6 bases and 2 bases, in that order; junction bases with no gene match: 13. The germline CDR1 and CDR2 sequences are LGHDT and YNNKEL (reference sequence). This CDR3 is 18 amino acids long. The chain's CDR3 is CASSEGASGGTFTDTQYF. The DNA for the CDR3 is TGTGCCAGCAGTGAAGGAGCTAGCGGGGGGACTTTCACAGATACGCAGTATTTT.

The chain joins TRBV4-1 to TRBJ1-5; TRBD1 might be the D (6 bases). V was trimmed by 1 base and J by 4 bases, leaving 11 bases between them. The CDR3 is 15 amino acids. CDR1 is MGHRA and CDR2 is YSYEKL in the germline V gene. The CDR3 DNA sequence: TGCGCCAGCAGCCAAGTAATAGGGGGTAATCAGCCCCAGCATTTT. As protein: CASSQVIGGNQPQHF.

The rearrangement joins TRBV9 to TRBJ2-7; tentatively, D is TRBD2 (6 bases). CDR3 length: 12 amino acids. Germline V gene lookup returns CDR1 SGDLS and CDR2 YYNGEE. Trimming removed 3 bases from V and 4 bases from J, with 8 bases in between. The CDR3 region has the DNA TGTGCCAGCAGCGCTAGCGATTACGAGCAGTACTTC. Protein: CASSASDYEQYF.

This clone was recorded only once. This chain links TRBV5-6 with TRBJ2-7; 7 positions match TRBD1. The germline V gene has CDR1 SGHDT and CDR2 YYEEEE. The CDR3 sequence is 15 residues long. The junction had 7 bases not matched to a gene; V was cut back by 3 bases and J by 1 base. Here the CDR3 reads CASSSRQGESYEQYV. In DNA form, the CDR3 reads TGTGCCAGCAGCTCACGACAGGGCGAATCCTACGAGCAGTACGTC.